The clone carrying this TCR beta chain was counted a single time. Its specificity is unknown. TCRdb's copy holds only in-frame clones and misses some; the assay was immunoSEQ multiplex PCR. The sample has approximately 100,000 clones, over 70% seen once. These data are taken from a study of T cell responses to AZD1222 COVID-19 vaccine. Overall study results and limits: Across spike, vaccine-associated CD4 TCRs were found, dominant at 160-218 and 743-854.

Per the germline V gene, CDR1 is SNHLY and CDR2 is FYNNEI. Trimming removed 8 bases at V and 4 bases at J, with 8 bases between. The CDR3 is 11 residues long. Sequencing was performed on peripheral blood, taken on day 0 of AZD1222 vaccination. The J gene is TRBJ1-2, the V gene TRBV2; D remains unclear. The sequence derives from an adult in good health. The CDR3 bases are TGTGCCAGCGGACTCGGCTATGGCTACACCTTC. It yields the protein CASGLGYGYTF.